This T cell receptor (beta chain) is drawn from a study of T cells after yellow fever vaccination. Via MiXCR, TCRdb re-called the 5' RACE reads, giving one row per CDR3 protein. This table holds 75,000 to 100,000 distinct CDR3 sequences, under 9% found once. This clonotype was seen a few times. This receptor was taken from a man aged 18 to 30 who received the YFV17D yellow fever vaccine. Sample: CD8+ T cells not binding an NS4B(214-222) dextramer, sorted from PBMCs, taken more than 14 days after the first yellow fever vaccination.

CDR3 loop: CASSQGPGLAGGANTGELFF. The CDR3 DNA reads TGCGCCAGCAGCCAGGGGCCGGGACTAGCGGGGGGCGCGAACACCGGGGAGCTGTTTTTT. The V call is TRBV4-3, the J call TRBJ2-2, with 15 bases aligning to TRBD2. Unmatched junction bases numbered 8, after V lost 3 bases and J lost 0 bases. Germline V lookup: CDR1 LGHNA, CDR2 YSLEER. This CDR3 has 20 residues.